This T cell receptor beta chain was captured in a study of blood T cells in healthy people across ages. For this clonotype: What it binds is unknown.

Healthy Caucasians from Russia aged roughly 6 to 95 served as donors. For every donor, a draw yielded around 10 milliliters of peripheral blood. Study results and caveats: The fall in TCR beta diversity per million T cells was roughly linear with age.

The CDR3 is 13 residues long. Between the trimmed V and J ends, which lost 5 bases and 7 bases, there was a span of 14 bases. In germline, CDR1 is MNHEY, CDR2 SVGAGI. A second PCR, run for about 6 to 12 cycles, used a sample-barcoded 5' primer plus a J-beta primer mix. No fewer than 3 million CDR3-containing paired-end reads came from each sample. TCRdb reanalysed the 5' RACE reads using MiXCR and keeps one entry per CDR3 protein. The table has 1.2 million to 1.5 million distinct CDR3 sequences, 55% to 75% seen once; the top ten hold over 6.5%. Material: blood. The V call is TRBV6-5, the J call TRBJ1-2; D is possibly TRBD1 (6 bases). The receptor was isolated from a young man in good health. The CDR3 DNA follows: TGTGCCAGCAGTCAAACAGGGAAGGCTGGCTACACCTTC. The encoded protein is CASSQTGKAGYTF.